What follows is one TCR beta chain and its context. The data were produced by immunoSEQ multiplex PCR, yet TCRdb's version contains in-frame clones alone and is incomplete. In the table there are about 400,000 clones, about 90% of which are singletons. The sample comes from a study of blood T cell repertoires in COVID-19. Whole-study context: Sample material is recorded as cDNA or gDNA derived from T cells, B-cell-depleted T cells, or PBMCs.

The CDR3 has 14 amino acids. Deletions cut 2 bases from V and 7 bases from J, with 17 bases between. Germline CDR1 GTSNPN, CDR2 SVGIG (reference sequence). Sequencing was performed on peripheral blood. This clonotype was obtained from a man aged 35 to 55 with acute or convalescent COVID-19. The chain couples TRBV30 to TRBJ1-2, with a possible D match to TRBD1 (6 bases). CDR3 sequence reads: CAWSSLARGSGYTF. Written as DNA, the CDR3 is TGTGCCTGGAGTAGCCTAGCCAGGGGATCTGGCTACACCTTC.